The clone carrying this TCR beta chain was counted only a few times. The DNA is left out, because the CDR3 cannot be placed on it with certainty; the CDR3 is given as TCRdb lists it. The data derive from a study of low-dose radiotherapy and immunotherapy resistance in tumors. About the study: Each fraction for Cohort 1 was 0.5 Gy, given every 2 weeks, and the total came to 6.5 Gy. Daily, from cycle 1 day 1 and for four cycles, patients took oral aspirin 300 mg.

The CDR3 adds up to 13 amino acids, both ends counted. Per germline, CDR1 MNHEY and CDR2 SMNVEV (reference sequence). Gene-specific TRAV and TRBV primers were used for first-strand cDNA, covering alpha and beta chains. TCR amplification ran approximately 22 PCR cycles using constant-region and V-primer adapter primers. TCRdb reprocessed the reads via MiXCR and lists one record per CDR3 protein. The sample has 55,000 to 65,000 distinct CDR3 sequences; about 26% are singletons. Time point in this sample: before trial treatment. The donors' treatment consisted of nivolumab, ipilimumab, aspirin, low-dose cyclophosphamide and low-dose radiotherapy. Those eligible were patients bearing advanced solid tumors lacking tumor-infiltrating lymphocytes.

This chain connects TRBV27 to TRBJ2-2; TRBD1, the table's D call, lacks a check against the DNA. The sequenced sample was PBMCs, obtained before treatment. The origin of this receptor is a male donor with rectosigmoid adenocarcinoma. Here the CDR3 reads CASSRIAGELFFF.